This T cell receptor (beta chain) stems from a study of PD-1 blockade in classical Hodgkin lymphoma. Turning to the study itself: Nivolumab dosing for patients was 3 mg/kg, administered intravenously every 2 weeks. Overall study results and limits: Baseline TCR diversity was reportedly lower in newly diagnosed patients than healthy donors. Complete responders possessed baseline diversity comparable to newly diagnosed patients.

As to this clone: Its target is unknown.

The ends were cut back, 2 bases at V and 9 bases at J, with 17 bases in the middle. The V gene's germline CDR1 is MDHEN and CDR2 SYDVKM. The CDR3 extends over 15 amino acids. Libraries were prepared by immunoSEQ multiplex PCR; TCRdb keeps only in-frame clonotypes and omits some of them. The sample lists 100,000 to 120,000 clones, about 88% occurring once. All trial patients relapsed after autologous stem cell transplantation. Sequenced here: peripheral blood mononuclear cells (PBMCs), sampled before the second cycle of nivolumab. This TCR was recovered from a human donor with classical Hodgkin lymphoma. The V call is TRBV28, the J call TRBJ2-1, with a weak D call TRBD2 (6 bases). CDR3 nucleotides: TGTGCCAGCAGTTTAGGGGGGTCTGCTACTTCTGAGCAGTTCTTC. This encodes CASSLGGSATSEQFF. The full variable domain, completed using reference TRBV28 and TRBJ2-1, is DVKVTQSSRYLVKRTGEKVFLECVQDMDHENMFWYRQDPGLGLRLIYFSYDVKMKEKGDIPEGYSVSREKKERFSLILESASTNQTSMYLCASSLGGSATSEQFFGPGTRLTVL.